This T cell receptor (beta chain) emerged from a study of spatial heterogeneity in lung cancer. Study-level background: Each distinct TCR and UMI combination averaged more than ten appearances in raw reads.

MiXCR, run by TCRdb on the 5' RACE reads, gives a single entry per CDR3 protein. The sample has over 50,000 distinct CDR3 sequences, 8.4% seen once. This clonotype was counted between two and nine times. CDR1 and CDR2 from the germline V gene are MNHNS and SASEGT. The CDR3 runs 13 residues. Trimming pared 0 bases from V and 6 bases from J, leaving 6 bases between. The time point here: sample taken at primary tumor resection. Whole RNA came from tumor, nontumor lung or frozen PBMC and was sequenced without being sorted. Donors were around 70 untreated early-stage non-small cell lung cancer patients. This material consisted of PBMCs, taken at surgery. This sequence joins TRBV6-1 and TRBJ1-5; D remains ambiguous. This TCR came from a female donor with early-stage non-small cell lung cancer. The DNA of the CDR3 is TGTGCCAGCAGTGAAGCTGGGTCTCAGCCCCAGCATTTT. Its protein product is CASSEAGSQPQHF.